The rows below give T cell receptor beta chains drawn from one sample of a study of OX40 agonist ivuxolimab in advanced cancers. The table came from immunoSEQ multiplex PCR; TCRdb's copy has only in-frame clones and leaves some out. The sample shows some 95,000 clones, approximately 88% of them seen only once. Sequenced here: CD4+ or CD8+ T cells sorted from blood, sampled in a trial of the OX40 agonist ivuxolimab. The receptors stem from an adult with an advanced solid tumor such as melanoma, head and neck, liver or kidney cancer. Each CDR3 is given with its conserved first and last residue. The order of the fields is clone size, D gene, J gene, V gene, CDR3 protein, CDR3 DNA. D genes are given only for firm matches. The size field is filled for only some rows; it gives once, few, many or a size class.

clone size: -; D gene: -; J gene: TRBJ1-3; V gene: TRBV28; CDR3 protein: CASSLGGNSGNTIYF; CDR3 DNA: TGTGCCAGCAGTTTAGGCGGAAACTCTGGAAACACCATATATTTT
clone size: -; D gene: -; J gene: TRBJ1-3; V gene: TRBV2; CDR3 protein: CASSLSRTGNTIYF; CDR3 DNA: TGTGCCAGCAGTCTTTCCAGGACTGGAAACACCATATATTTT
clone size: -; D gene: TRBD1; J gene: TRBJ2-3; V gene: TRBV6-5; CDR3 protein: CASSLGQGTDTQYF; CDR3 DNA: TGTGCCAGCAGTTTGGGACAGGGGACAGATACGCAGTATTTT
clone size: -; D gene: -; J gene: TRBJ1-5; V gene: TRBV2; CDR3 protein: CASSQTLYQPQHF; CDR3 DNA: TGTGCCAGCAGTCAGACGTTGTATCAGCCCCAGCATTTT
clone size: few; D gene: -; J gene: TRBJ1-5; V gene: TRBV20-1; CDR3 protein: CSASSQPQHF; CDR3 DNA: TGCAGTGCCAGCTCTCAGCCCCAGCATTTT
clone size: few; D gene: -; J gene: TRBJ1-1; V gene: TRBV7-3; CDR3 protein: CASSPGGATDTEAFF; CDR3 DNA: TGTGCCAGCAGCCCCGGGGGAGCTACGGACACTGAAGCTTTCTTT
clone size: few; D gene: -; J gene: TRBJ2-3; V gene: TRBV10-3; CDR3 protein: CATSGEGTTDTQYF; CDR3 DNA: TGTGCCACCTCAGGGGAAGGGACCACAGATACGCAGTATTTT
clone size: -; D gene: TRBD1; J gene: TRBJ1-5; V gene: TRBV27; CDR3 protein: CASSYGRGRNQPQHF; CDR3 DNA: TGTGCCAGCAGTTACGGCAGGGGGAGGAATCAGCCCCAGCATTTT
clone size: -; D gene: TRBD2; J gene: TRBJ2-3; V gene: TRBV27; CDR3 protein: CASSERRGGSDTQYF; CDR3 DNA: TGTGCCAGCAGTGAACGGCGGGGGGGCTCGGATACGCAGTATTTT
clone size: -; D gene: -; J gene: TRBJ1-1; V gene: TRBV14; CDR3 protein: CASGLNTEAFF; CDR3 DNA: TGTGCCAGCGGACTGAACACTGAAGCTTTCTTT
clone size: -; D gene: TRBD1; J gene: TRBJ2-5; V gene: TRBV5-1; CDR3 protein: CASSLGTEETQYF; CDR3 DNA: TGCGCCAGCAGCTTAGGGACAGAAGAGACCCAGTACTTC